Following are 25 T cell receptor beta chains from one sample sequenced in a study of blood T cell repertoires in COVID-19. TCRdb's table, derived via immunoSEQ multiplex PCR, lists solely in-frame clones and lacks some. The sample has 150,000 to 200,000 clones; about 89% are singletons. The material sequenced was peripheral blood. These receptor sequences come from a man between 18 and 29 years old who had recovered from COVID-19.

CDR3 loop: CASSLRPGNTEAFF. DNA of the CDR3: TGTGCCAGCAGCTTGCGTCCCGGGAACACTGAAGCTTTCTTT. The chain employs TRBV5-6 and TRBJ1-1; D uncertain. This CDR3 has 14 residues. The germline gives CDR1 SGHDT, CDR2 YYEEEE. V was trimmed by 1 base and J by 1 base, leaving 8 bases between them. The complete variable domain, with remaining parts taken from reference TRBV5-6 and TRBJ1-1, reads DAGVTQSPTHLIKTRGQQVTLRCSPKSGHDTVSWYQQALGQGPQFIFQYYEEEERQRGNFPDRFSGHQFPNYSSELNVNALLLGDSALYLCASSLRPGNTEAFFGQGTRLTVV.

This sequence joins TRBV5-5 and TRBJ2-5; perhaps TRBD2 as D (5 bases). The length of the CDR3 is 14 residues. Germline-derived CDR1 and CDR2 are SGHKS and YYEKEE (reference sequence). Trimming removed 0 bases from V and 5 bases from J, with 11 bases in between. CDR3 nucleotides: TGTGCCAGCAGCTTGGGGACGAGGGTTGAGACCCAGTACTTC. Translation: CASSLGTRVETQYF. The full variable domain, completed using reference TRBV5-5 and TRBJ2-5, is DAGVTQSPTHLIKTRGQQVTLRCSPISGHKSVSWYQQVLGQGPQFIFQYYEKEERGRGNFPDRFSARQFPNYSSELNVNALLLGDSALYLCASSLGTRVETQYFGPGTRLLVL.

This chain connects TRBV6-1 to TRBJ1-2; D possibly corresponds to TRBD1 (5 bases). The V end lost 5 bases, the J end lost 7 bases, and 20 bases lay between the germline ends. Germline CDR1 is MNHNS and CDR2 is SASEGT. The CDR3 is made up of 15 amino acids. CDR3 DNA: TGTGCCAGCAGTCCCGGGGGGACTCCCCTAGGTGGCTACACCTTC. Its protein product is CASSPGGTPLGGYTF.

The J gene is TRBJ2-1, the V gene TRBV20-1, with 7 bases fitting TRBD1. This CDR3 region has 14 residues. Trimming at V came to 3 bases and at J to 5 bases, leaving 7 bases not matched to a gene. CDR1 and CDR2 from the germline V gene are DFQATT and SNEGSKA (reference sequence). CDR3 DNA sequence: TGCAGTGCTAGTACAGGGGTTTATAACAATGAGCAGTTCTTC. Amino acid sequence: CSASTGVYNNEQFF.

CDR3 DNA sequence: TGTGCCAGCAGTTTATATGGCGGGGGCAACTCCTACGAGCAGTACTTC. Residues: CASSLYGGGNSYEQYF. This chain uses TRBV27 with TRBJ2-7; possibly TRBD2 for D (7 bases). Germline V gene lookup returns CDR1 MNHEY and CDR2 SMNVEV (reference sequence). With 1 base removed from V and 0 bases from J, the gap between germline ends came to 13 bases. The CDR3 has 16 amino acids.

The CDR3 DNA is TGTGCCAGCAGCTACCCTAGCGGGGGTAATGAGCAGTTCTTC. Encoded protein: CASSYPSGGNEQFF. The rearrangement uses TRBV9 and TRBJ2-1; 10 bases fit TRBD2. Germline assignment: CDR1 SGDLS and CDR2 YYNGEE. The CDR3 sequence is 14 residues long. Unmatched junction bases numbered 5, after V lost 4 bases and J lost 7 bases.

The chain has TRBV11-2 and TRBJ2-7; maybe TRBD2 (6 bases). Germline V gene data show CDR1 as SGHAT and CDR2 as FQNNGV. With 5 bases removed from V and 5 bases from J, the gap between germline ends came to 16 bases. The CDR3 loop spans 14 amino acids. The CDR3 reads CASSMRGGKDEQYF. In nucleotides, the CDR3 is TGTGCCAGCAGCATGCGGGGTGGGAAGGACGAGCAGTACTTC.

The V call is TRBV11-1, the J call TRBJ1-4; weak D call: TRBD1 (6 bases). CDR1 and CDR2 from the germline V gene are SGHAT and FQDESV (reference sequence). This CDR3 spans 12 amino acids. The V end lost 5 bases, the J end lost 7 bases, and 8 bases lay between the germline ends. The CDR3 region has the DNA TGTGCCAGCAGCCGGGACACTGAAAAACTGTTTTTT. It encodes CASSRDTEKLFF.

V and J are TRBV12-3 or TRBV12-4 and TRBJ2-7; tentatively, D is TRBD2 (5 bases). Deletions cut 5 bases from V and 0 bases from J, with 8 bases between. This CDR3 is 13 amino acids long. CDR3 loop: CASSPDYSYEQYF. In DNA form, the CDR3 reads TGTGCCAGCAGTCCCGACTACTCCTACGAGCAGTACTTC.

The chain employs TRBV6-4 and TRBJ2-3; tentatively, D is TRBD2 (6 bases). V lost 2 bases to trimming and J lost 7 bases, with 16 bases between them. CDR1 is MRHNA, CDR2 SNTAGT, per germline. This CDR3 spans 15 amino acids. The CDR3 DNA reads as TGTGCCAGCAGTGACGGGGGGAGGCACCACAATACGCAGTATTTT. This encodes CASSDGGRHHNTQYF.

This chain connects TRBV28 to TRBJ2-3; the match to TRBD2 covers 8 bases. The V and J ends lost 5 bases and 0 bases, in that order; junction bases with no gene match: 4. Germline V gene data show CDR1 as MDHEN and CDR2 as SYDVKM. The CDR3 spans 15 residues. The CDR3 DNA follows: TGTGCCAGCAGTAATAGCGGGGCCAGCACAGATACGCAGTATTTT. This sequence encodes CASSNSGASTDTQYF.

The chain uses TRBV27 and TRBJ1-4; a possible D gene is TRBD1 (5 bases). V was shortened by 4 bases and J by 0 bases, with 15 bases between the two germline ends. Germline V gene sequence: CDR1 MNHEY, CDR2 SMNVEV (reference sequence). The CDR3 consists of 17 residues. The CDR3 DNA is TGTGCCAGCAGTTCCGACAGAGGCTATGCAACTAATGAAAAACTGTTTTTT. Its protein is CASSSDRGYATNEKLFF.

This sequence joins TRBV7-8 and TRBJ1-5, with TRBD1 matching 7 bases. V trimming: 0 bases; J trimming: 3 bases; junction bases outside the gene matches: 8. Germline values: CDR1 SGHVS, CDR2 FQNEAQ. This CDR3 is 17 amino acids long. The CDR3 region is CASSLATMGQNNQPQHF. The DNA for the CDR3 is TGTGCCAGCAGCTTAGCCACTATGGGACAGAACAATCAGCCCCAGCATTTT.

The genes are TRBV18 and TRBJ1-1; TRBD1 might be the D (6 bases). The germline CDR1 and CDR2 sequences are KGHSH and LQKENI. The CDR3 runs 12 residues. V was shortened by 7 bases and J by 8 bases, with 14 bases between the two germline ends. CDR3 amino acids: CASLTGSGEAFF. As DNA, the CDR3 is TGTGCCAGCTTAACAGGGTCGGGCGAAGCTTTCTTT.

For this clone: Other DNA sequences in this specimen translate into the identical CDR3. The chain uses TRBV9 and TRBJ2-1; the match to TRBD2 covers 9 bases. CDR3 length equals 15 residues. The V segment lost 0 bases and the J segment 4 bases; nucleotides outside the gene matches: 2. Germline V gene sequence: CDR1 SGDLS, CDR2 YYNGEE. CDR3 sequence (DNA): TGTGCCAGCAGCGTAGTTGCGGGAGGGTACAATGAGCAGTTCTTC. Its protein product is CASSVVAGGYNEQFF.

The chain employs TRBV15 and TRBJ2-4; the D is unclear. The CDR3 contains 14 residues. V shed 1 base and J shed 0 bases, with 4 bases lying between them. Germline V gene lookup returns CDR1 LNHNV and CDR2 YYDKDF (reference sequence). The chain's CDR3 is CATSRGGAKNIQYF. The CDR3 region has the DNA TGTGCCACCAGCAGAGGAGGAGCCAAAAACATTCAGTACTTC.

V and J are TRBV5-1 and TRBJ2-7; 13 nucleotides align to TRBD2. This CDR3 is 16 amino acids long. The germline gives CDR1 SGHRS, CDR2 YFSETQ. V lost 0 bases to trimming and J lost 6 bases; unmatched junction nucleotides: 6. The CDR3 DNA reads as TGCGCCAGCAGCTTGGATCGGACTAGCGGGAGAAGCGAGCAGTACTTC. Protein product: CASSLDRTSGRSEQYF. Filled out from reference TRBV5-1 and TRBJ2-7, the complete variable domain reads KAGVTQTPRYLIKTRGQQVTLSCSPISGHRSVSWYQQTPGQGLQFLFEYFSETQRNKGNFPGRFSGRQFSNSRSEMNVSTLELGDSALYLCASSLDRTSGRSEQYFGPGTRLTVT.

V and J are TRBV19 and TRBJ2-2, with D possibly matching TRBD2 (7 bases). The ends were cut back, 0 bases at V and 4 bases at J, with 15 bases in the middle. This CDR3 has 17 residues. Per the germline V gene, CDR1 is LNHDA and CDR2 is SQIVND (reference sequence). For the CDR3, the DNA is TGTGCCAGTAGTATAGATCGGGGGGCAGACCCCACCGGGGAGCTGTTTTTT. It yields the protein CASSIDRGADPTGELFF.

The chain couples TRBV9 to TRBJ2-2; possibly TRBD1 for D (5 bases). CDR1 and CDR2 (germline): SGDLS, YYNGEE. The ends were cut back, 0 bases at V and 4 bases at J, with 13 bases in the middle. CDR3 length: 16 amino acids. The CDR3: CASSVVGRAGTGELFF. CDR3 bases: TGTGCCAGCAGCGTAGTAGGCAGGGCAGGCACCGGGGAGCTGTTTTTT.

V and J are TRBV7-9 and TRBJ2-6; D gene uncertain. The germline V gene has CDR1 SEHNR and CDR2 FQNEAQ (reference sequence). Trimming shortened V by 2 bases and J by 4 bases, and 3 bases separated the two germline ends. The CDR3 spans 13 residues. The CDR3 spells CASSLTGANVLTF. The CDR3 DNA sequence: TGTGCCAGCAGCTTAACAGGGGCCAACGTCCTGACTTTC.

The V call is TRBV5-4, the J call TRBJ1-4; TRBD1 matches 7 bases. Germline CDR1 SGHNT, CDR2 YYREEE (reference sequence). V was pared by 0 bases and J by 8 bases, with 4 bases of the junction left unmatched. The CDR3 covers 14 residues. This CDR3 is CASSLDDRAEKLFF. CDR3 DNA sequence: TGTGCCAGCAGCTTGGACGACAGGGCAGAAAAACTGTTTTTT.

The CDR3 sequence: CASSPLAGSEQYF. The CDR3 region has the DNA TGTGCCAGCTCACCACTAGCGGGTAGCGAGCAGTACTTC. The chain recombines TRBV18 with TRBJ2-7, with 7 positions matching TRBD2. This CDR3 is 13 amino acids long. Trimming cost V 1 base and J 6 bases; bases outside gene matches: 3. Germline values: CDR1 KGHSH, CDR2 LQKENI.

This clone has only one observation. V usage is TRBV2 and J usage is TRBJ2-3; 8 bases line up with TRBD2. CDR3 length: 15 residues. CDR1 and CDR2 (germline): SNHLY, FYNNEI. V shed 6 bases and J 4 bases; nucleotides not matched to a gene: 9. CDR3 bases: TGTGCCAGCAGCGTTAGCGGGATTGGGGCAGATACGCAGTATTTT. The encoded protein is CASSVSGIGADTQYF. Combining the CDR3 with reference TRBV2 and TRBJ2-3 gives the whole variable domain EPEVTQTPSHQVTQMGQEVILRCVPISNHLYFYWYRQILGQKVEFLVSFYNNEISEKSEIFDDQFSVERPDGSNFTLKIRSTKLEDSAMYFCASSVSGIGADTQYFGPGTRLTVL.

This chain links TRBV4-3 with TRBJ1-1; a possible D gene is TRBD1 (5 bases). CDR1 LGHNA and CDR2 YSLEER come from the germline V gene. V was shortened by 4 bases and J by 1 base, with 13 bases between the two germline ends. This CDR3 spans 15 amino acids. The CDR3 sequence: CASSLQGGANTEAFF. For the CDR3, the DNA is TGCGCCAGCAGCCTCCAGGGTGGGGCGAACACTGAAGCTTTCTTT.

This chain joins TRBV6-5 and TRBJ2-5; 10 nucleotides line up with TRBD1. J was trimmed by 5 bases and V by 6 bases; bases with no gene match: 9. The CDR3 covers 15 residues. Germline values: CDR1 MNHEY, CDR2 SVGAGI. The CDR3 loop is CASSSDPGQGETQYF. In DNA, the CDR3 is TGTGCCAGCAGCTCTGACCCGGGACAGGGGGAGACCCAGTACTTC.